These 18 T cell receptor beta chains were sequenced from one sample in a study of blood T cell repertoires in COVID-19. Clones were sequenced by immunoSEQ multiplex PCR, and TCRdb holds only the in-frame ones, with some missing. The sample carries about 270,000 clones, 84% recorded once. What was sequenced was peripheral blood. The receptor source for this set is a human donor in a cohort sampled during active COVID-19.

This clone has only a few counts. The rearrangement uses TRBV18 and TRBJ1-1, with 11 nucleotides matching TRBD1. The CDR3 consists of 16 residues. Germline CDR1 is KGHSH and CDR2 is LQKENI. V shed 4 bases, J shed 1 base, and the junction held 5 bases outside the gene matches. In DNA form, the CDR3 reads TGTGCCAGCTCACAAGGACAGGGGGCCGGGAACACTGAAGCTTTCTTT. This translates into CASSQGQGAGNTEAFF.

This sequence joins TRBV19 and TRBJ2-7, with D possibly matching TRBD2 (5 bases). The CDR3 runs 15 residues. Germline CDR1 LNHDA, CDR2 SQIVND (reference sequence). V lost 3 bases and J lost 2, with 14 bases in between. The DNA of the CDR3 is TGTGCCAGTAGTATGGTGTGGACTCAAGCCTACGAGCAGTACTTC. Residues: CASSMVWTQAYEQYF.

The chain joins TRBV19 to TRBJ2-2, with D unresolved. The length of the CDR3 is 14 residues. Between the trimmed V and J ends, which lost 6 bases and 0 bases, there was a span of 8 bases. Germline-derived CDR1 and CDR2 are LNHDA and SQIVND (reference sequence). CDR3 protein: CASRVRANTGELFF. CDR3 nucleotides: TGTGCCAGTAGGGTCCGCGCGAACACCGGGGAGCTGTTTTTT.

The chain recombines TRBV7-9 with TRBJ2-4; 7 nucleotides match TRBD2. This CDR3 has 18 residues. Unmatched junction bases numbered 14, after V lost 5 bases and J lost 1 base. The germline V gene encodes CDR1 SEHNR and CDR2 FQNEAQ (reference sequence). For the CDR3, the DNA is TGTGCCAGCAGCGACCAAAGCTCTAGCGGTATGGCCAAAAACATTCAGTACTTC. Translation gives CASSDQSSSGMAKNIQYF.

The chain joins TRBV27 to TRBJ1-6; perhaps TRBD1 as D (6 bases). The germline V gene has CDR1 MNHEY and CDR2 SMNVEV (reference sequence). With 5 bases removed from V and 7 bases from J, the gap between germline ends came to 18 bases. This CDR3 region has 16 residues. The CDR3 protein is CASSGGTGHRNSPLHF. The CDR3 DNA follows: TGTGCCAGCAGTGGGGGCACGGGACACAGAAATTCACCCCTCCACTTT.

The chain is built from TRBV7-2 and TRBJ1-3; 9 nucleotides match TRBD1. Per germline, CDR1 SGHTA and CDR2 FQGNSA. V lost 4 bases, J lost 4 bases, and 11 bases stayed unmatched. The CDR3 is made up of 17 amino acids. CDR3 region: CASSSRTGQGKGNTIYF. CDR3 bases: TGTGCCAGCAGCTCAAGGACGGGACAGGGTAAAGGAAACACCATATATTTT.

In DNA form, the CDR3 reads TGTGCCAGCAGTCTAGGACTAGCGGGAGTGTACGAGCAGTACTTC. Its protein is CASSLGLAGVYEQYF. The chain joins TRBV27 to TRBJ2-7; 13 bases are a match to TRBD2. The CDR3 runs 15 residues. Per germline, CDR1 MNHEY and CDR2 SMNVEV (reference sequence). Germline trimming cut 5 bases from V and 4 bases from J; bases unmatched to any gene: 5.

The chain carries TRBV3-1 (or the pseudogene TRBV3-2) and TRBJ1-3; 9 nucleotides line up with TRBD1. Trimming at V came to 1 base and at J to 1 base, leaving 14 bases not matched to a gene. Germline CDR1 and CDR2: LGHDT and YNNKEL (reference sequence). CDR3 size: 20 residues. The CDR3 nucleotides are TGTGCCAGCAGCCAAGCGCCGGGACAGGGTGGGATATTTTCTGGAAACACCATATATTTT. This gives the protein CASSQAPGQGGIFSGNTIYF.

This clone was seen a handful of times. This chain links TRBV9 with TRBJ1-1; D gene ambiguous. The germline V gene has CDR1 SGDLS and CDR2 YYNGEE. This CDR3 is built from 14 residues. Between the trimmed V and J ends, which lost 0 bases and 0 bases, there was a span of 6 bases. The CDR3 reads CASSVGALNTEAFF. The CDR3 region has the DNA TGTGCCAGCAGCGTAGGGGCCTTGAACACTGAAGCTTTCTTT.

The CDR3: CASSQSAGGATTEAFF. DNA for the CDR3: TGCGCCAGCAGCCAGAGCGCTGGGGGGGCGACCACTGAAGCTTTCTTT. V and J are TRBV4-3 and TRBJ1-1; possible D gene TRBD1, 6 bases. The CDR3 covers 16 residues. Germline CDR1 LGHNA, CDR2 YSLEER. The germline V and J ends were trimmed by 3 bases and 4 bases, with 18 bases remaining between them.

The gene calls are TRBV6-5 and TRBJ1-1, with 11 positions matching TRBD1. CDR1 is MNHEY, CDR2 SVGAGI, per germline. CDR3 length: 14 residues. Trimming took 5 bases from V and 6 from J; bases not matched to a gene: 5. DNA of the CDR3: TGTGCCAGCAGTCCTCGGACAGGGGGCTCTGAAGCTTTCTTT. Its protein product is CASSPRTGGSEAFF.

This clone was seen only once. The chain uses TRBV6-5 and TRBJ1-6; possible D gene TRBD1, 6 bases. Looked up from germline, CDR1 is MNHEY and CDR2 is SVGAGI. The CDR3 contains 13 residues. V dropped 9 bases and J dropped 6 bases, with 12 bases sitting between them. CDR3 coding DNA: TGTGCCAGTGGACAGCCATTTAATTCACCCCTCCACTTT. Translated, it gives CASGQPFNSPLHF.

J is TRBJ2-1 and V is TRBV6-4, with 12 positions matching TRBD2. The CDR3 spans 20 residues. CDR1 MRHNA and CDR2 SNTAGT come from the germline V gene. V shed 5 bases and J 0 bases; nucleotides not matched to a gene: 14. CDR3 region: CASSLPLAGGPPSSYNEQFF. The CDR3 DNA is TGTGCCAGCAGTCTACCGCTAGCGGGAGGGCCTCCAAGCTCCTACAATGAGCAGTTCTTC.

V is TRBV2 and J is TRBJ1-6; possibly TRBD1 for D (6 bases). CDR3 size: 14 residues. The V and J ends lost 6 bases and 3 bases respectively, with 9 bases between them. Looked up from germline, CDR1 is SNHLY and CDR2 is FYNNEI. CDR3 amino acids: CASSRDNYNSPLHF. The CDR3 DNA sequence: TGTGCCAGCAGCCGGGACAACTATAATTCACCCCTCCACTTT.

The chain is built from TRBV7-2 and TRBJ2-1, with 12 bases matching TRBD2. Trimming at V came to 5 bases and at J to 9 bases, leaving 14 bases not matched to a gene. Germline V lookup: CDR1 SGHTA, CDR2 FQGNSA. The CDR3 spans 17 residues. The CDR3 is CASSPRLAGVARGEQFF. CDR3 in DNA: TGTGCCAGCAGCCCCCGACTAGCGGGAGTGGCGAGAGGTGAGCAGTTCTTC.

The rearrangement uses TRBV10-3 and TRBJ2-3; 11 positions agree with TRBD2. Per germline, CDR1 ENHRY and CDR2 SYGVKD. The V and J ends lost 3 bases and 2 bases, in that order; junction bases with no gene match: 7. CDR3 size: 17 residues. CDR3 sequence (DNA): TGTGCCATCAGTGACCCGGGACTAGCGGACGCCACAGATACGCAGTATTTT. As protein: CAISDPGLADATDTQYF.

This sequence joins TRBV3-1 (or the pseudogene TRBV3-2) and TRBJ2-1; 8 nucleotides agree with TRBD1. Trimming took 2 bases from V and 5 from J; bases not matched to a gene: 5. This CDR3 has 15 amino acids. From germline, CDR1 is LGHDT and CDR2 YNNKEL (reference sequence). The CDR3 nucleotides are TGTGCCAGCAGCCAAAGAAACAGGGGGGACAATGAGCAGTTCTTC. Encoded protein: CASSQRNRGDNEQFF.

The V gene is TRBV5-8, the J gene TRBJ1-2; D possibly corresponds to TRBD1 (5 bases). Germline CDR1 is SGHTS and CDR2 is YDEGEE. The V gene lost 0 bases and the J gene lost 4 bases, with 10 bases spanning the gap. The CDR3 has 14 residues. CDR3 in amino acids: CASSLGGVAYGYTF. The CDR3 DNA reads as TGTGCCAGCAGCTTGGGGGGGGTGGCCTATGGCTACACCTTC.